Sequencing of this T cell receptor (beta chain) was carried out in a study of T cell changes during pregnancy in multiple sclerosis. TCRdb's copy holds only in-frame clones and misses some; the assay was immunoSEQ multiplex PCR. This table has tens of thousands of clones, around nine tenths appearing once. The germline V gene encodes CDR1 SGDLS and CDR2 YYNGEE. The trim removed 1 base at V and 2 bases at J, leaving 1 base unmatched. The CDR3 covers 16 residues. The sequence derives from a female donor with multiple sclerosis, enrolled in a pregnancy study. The V gene is TRBV9, the J gene TRBJ2-1; 12 nucleotides agree with TRBD2. The sample in question was CD8+ T cells from peripheral blood mononuclear cells, obtained in the second trimester of pregnancy. The CDR3 protein is CASSVRTSGAYNEQFF. DNA for the CDR3: TGTGCCAGCAGCGTACGGACTAGCGGGGCCTACAATGAGCAGTTCTTC.